Below are 32 T cell receptor beta chains sequenced from a single sample in a study of early T cells in non-severe SARS-CoV-2 infection (dated by TCRdb to about 2021). The method was 5' RACE. TCRdb names NextSeq 500 as the instrument used. TCRdb reanalyzed the raw reads on its own, using fastp at Q25 for trimming and MiXCR for clone calling, and kept in-frame beta chains. Merged by CDR3 protein, the rows form single entries marked with the most common genes and DNA. Here the sample has about 92,000 distinct CDR3 sequences; 13% to 15% occur a single time. The ten biggest clones cover roughly 6.4% of the sample. Sequenced material: whole blood. The receptors were gathered from an adult who was a healthcare worker with PCR-confirmed SARS-CoV-2 infection or an uninfected control (not recorded which).

This clonotype was counted ten times or more. The chain joins TRBV5-1 to TRBJ1-5; 7 nucleotides agree with TRBD1. Per the germline V gene, CDR1 is SGHRS and CDR2 is YFSETQ. This CDR3 region has 16 residues. V trimming: 0 bases; J trimming: 4 bases; junction bases outside the gene matches: 7. Written as DNA, the CDR3 is TGCGCCAGCAGCTTGGGAGCAGGGGGACCAAATCAGCCCCAGCATTTT. Translating gives CASSLGAGGPNQPQHF.

V usage is TRBV5-5 and J usage is TRBJ2-3; no reliable D call. Germline lookup yields CDR1 SGHKS and CDR2 YYEKEE (reference sequence). The V gene lost 0 bases and the J gene lost 2 bases, with 13 bases spanning the gap. This CDR3 contains 16 residues. CDR3 in amino acids: CASSLDEQPPTDTQYF. CDR3 sequence (DNA): TGTGCCAGCAGCTTGGACGAGCAACCCCCCACAGATACGCAGTATTTT.

This clonotype was observed many times. The J gene is TRBJ2-1, the V gene TRBV6-2 or TRBV6-3; 9 bases map to TRBD2. The CDR3 has 15 residues. Germline CDR1 is MNHEY and CDR2 is SVGEGT. V was clipped by 2 bases and J by 5 bases; unmatched bases: 4. DNA of the CDR3: TGTGCCAGCAGTTACCCAGCTAGCGGGAACAATGAGCAGTTCTTC. It encodes CASSYPASGNNEQFF.

This clonotype is judged medium-sized. This chain links TRBV29-1 with TRBJ2-5; TRBD2 matches 11 bases. The CDR3 spans 15 residues. The junction had 2 bases not matched to a gene; V was cut back by 1 base and J by 1 base. CDR1 and CDR2 (germline): SQVTM, ANQGSEA. CDR3 in DNA: TGCAGCGTTGAAGGGGGACTAGCGGTCCAAGAGACCCAGTACTTC. It encodes CSVEGGLAVQETQYF.

The chain has TRBV28 and TRBJ2-1; D gene unclear. This CDR3 has 16 residues. Germline CDR1 is MDHEN and CDR2 is SYDVKM. V dropped 4 bases and J dropped 0 bases, with 13 bases sitting between them. CDR3 sequence: CASSSLVASSYNEQFF. DNA of the CDR3: TGTGCCAGCAGTTCTCTAGTCGCGAGCTCCTACAATGAGCAGTTCTTC.

The table lists this clonotype with many counts. V and J are TRBV20-1 and TRBJ2-7; maybe TRBD2 (5 bases). The CDR3 extends over 15 amino acids. Trimming left V 1 base short and J 0 bases short, with 13 bases between. CDR1 is DFQATT, CDR2 SNEGSKA, per germline (reference sequence). CDR3 loop: CSARGSAGPSYEQYF. The DNA of the CDR3 is TGCAGTGCTAGAGGTAGTGCGGGTCCCTCCTACGAGCAGTACTTC.

The CDR3, as DNA: TGTGCCAGCGTCAGACAGGGTTCCAACTACGAGCAGTACTTC. Encoded protein: CASVRQGSNYEQYF. The rearrangement joins TRBV6-5 to TRBJ2-7, with 7 bases lining up with TRBD1. The CDR3 has 14 residues. Germline CDR1 and CDR2: MNHEY and SVGAGI. V gave up 8 bases and J gave up 3 bases; unmatched junction bases: 10.

CDR3 bases: TGCAGTGCTAGTGACAGGGTCGCCTACGAGCAGTACTTC. It yields the protein CSASDRVAYEQYF. The rearrangement links TRBV20-1 to TRBJ2-7; 7 bases map to TRBD1. CDR3 length: 13 residues. Germline V gene data show CDR1 as DFQATT and CDR2 as SNEGSKA (reference sequence). After removal of 3 bases from V and 2 bases from J, the junction contained 4 bases not matched to a gene.

This clonotype was counted a few times. In DNA, the CDR3 is TGTGCCAGCAGACAGGGGATGGTGAACACTGAAGCTTTCTTT. As protein: CASRQGMVNTEAFF. This chain joins TRBV25-1 and TRBJ1-1; 7 bases agree with TRBD1. With 6 bases clipped from V and 0 bases from J, the junction kept 4 bases outside the gene matches. From germline, CDR1 is MGHDK and CDR2 SYGVNS. The CDR3 is 14 residues long.

On this clonotype: An end of the junction does not agree with germline; a read error may underlie this. The chain uses TRBV29-1 and TRBJ2-5; D gene ambiguous. Germline assignment: CDR1 SQVTM and CDR2 ANQGSEA. This CDR3 has 13 amino acids. DNA of the CDR3: TGCAGCGCTGAAGCCATTTGGGGAGAGACCCAGTACTTC. As protein: CSAEAIWGETQYF.

This clonotype was counted at least ten times. The V gene is TRBV20-1, the J gene TRBJ2-1; 9 nucleotides agree with TRBD2. CDR1 DFQATT and CDR2 SNEGSKA come from the germline V gene (reference sequence). The J segment lost 4 bases and the V segment lost 2 bases, leaving 9 bases of the junction unmatched. The CDR3 is 16 residues long. The CDR3 sequence is CSARSPGAGGYNEQFF. The CDR3 nucleotides read TGCAGTGCTAGATCCCCGGGAGCGGGGGGATACAATGAGCAGTTCTTC.

This clonotype showed up just a few times. The chain uses TRBV7-6 and TRBJ1-5, with D possibly matching TRBD1 (6 bases). Germline loops: CDR1 SGHVS, CDR2 FNYEAQ. There are 12 residues in the CDR3. The V end lost 9 bases, the J end lost 4 bases, and 10 bases lay between the germline ends. The CDR3 is CASGQKNQPQHF. Here the CDR3 DNA reads TGTGCCAGTGGACAGAAGAATCAGCCCCAGCATTTT.

At least ten counts were recorded for this clonotype. The rearrangement uses TRBV18 and TRBJ2-4, with 12 positions matching TRBD2. The germline gives CDR1 KGHSH, CDR2 LQKENI. The CDR3 is 15 residues long. J lost 4 bases, V lost 3 bases, and 1 base had no gene match. DNA of the CDR3: TGTGCCAGCTCACCCGGACTAGCGGGAAAAAACATTCAGTACTTC. Encoded protein: CASSPGLAGKNIQYF.

This sequence joins TRBV11-2 and TRBJ1-1; 7 nucleotides agree with TRBD1. The CDR3 has 15 residues. Germline CDR1 SGHAT, CDR2 FQNNGV. With 5 bases clipped from V and 3 bases from J, the junction kept 9 bases outside the gene matches. Written as DNA, the CDR3 is TGTGCCAGCAGCACCGAGACAGGGATATACACTGAAGCTTTCTTT. Residues: CASSTETGIYTEAFF.

The chain combines TRBV20-1 with TRBJ2-1, with no clear D. The germline gives CDR1 DFQATT, CDR2 SNEGSKA (reference sequence). V was trimmed by 0 bases and J by 8 bases, leaving 11 bases between them. The CDR3 totals 13 residues. The CDR3 region has the DNA TGCAGTGCTAGAGATTGGGAAGGTTATGAGCAGTTCTTC. It specifies CSARDWEGYEQFF.

This clonotype was picked up many times. J is TRBJ1-2 and V is TRBV6-5, with D perhaps matching TRBD1 (5 bases). The CDR3 extends over 15 amino acids. V shed 6 bases and J shed 4 bases, with 18 bases lying between them. Germline V CDR1 and CDR2: MNHEY, SVGAGI. The CDR3 protein is CASRATGGEGYGYTF. In nucleotides, the CDR3 is TGTGCCAGCAGGGCTACGGGGGGGGAAGGCTATGGCTACACCTTC.

This clonotype has just a few counts. The chain uses TRBV7-2 and TRBJ1-5; 7 bases are shared with TRBD1. Per the germline V gene, CDR1 is SGHTA and CDR2 is FQGNSA. CDR3 length equals 16 residues. The J segment lost 0 bases and the V segment lost 5 bases, leaving 7 bases of the junction unmatched. The CDR3 DNA sequence: TGTGCCAGCAGCATACGGACAGGTCATAGCAATCAGCCCCAGCATTTT. Its protein product is CASSIRTGHSNQPQHF.

This clonotype was detected a few times. The chain couples TRBV4-1 to TRBJ2-3; no clear D. The CDR3 length is 15 residues. Between the trimmed V and J ends, which lost 0 bases and 5 bases, there was a span of 12 bases. Germline lookup yields CDR1 MGHRA and CDR2 YSYEKL. DNA of the CDR3: TGCGCCAGCAGCCAAGATAGGGTTGGTGGAGATACGCAGTATTTT. It translates to CASSQDRVGGDTQYF.

This chain links TRBV19 with TRBJ2-3; D might be TRBD1 or TRBD2, each matching 5 bases. V was clipped by 5 bases and J by 2 bases, with 14 bases between them. The length of the CDR3 is 15 residues. The germline CDR1 and CDR2 sequences are LNHDA and SQIVND (reference sequence). The CDR3 loop is CASSGTWELTDTQYF. The CDR3 region has the DNA TGTGCCAGTAGTGGGACCTGGGAACTCACAGATACGCAGTATTTT.

This clonotype was picked up many times. J is TRBJ1-1 and V is TRBV5-6, with 8 bases identical to TRBD1. The CDR3 loop spans 16 amino acids. V shed 0 bases and J 1 base; nucleotides not matched to a gene: 5. Germline loops: CDR1 SGHDT, CDR2 YYEEEE. Here the CDR3 DNA reads TGTGCCAGCAGCTTGGGGACAGGGCTGGGGAACACTGAAGCTTTCTTT. Encoded protein: CASSLGTGLGNTEAFF.

The table lists this clonotype with a few counts. This chain connects TRBV2 to TRBJ2-7; 7 bases are shared with TRBD1. V gave up 8 bases and J gave up 7 bases; unmatched junction bases: 14. CDR1 and CDR2 from the germline V gene are SNHLY and FYNNEI. The CDR3 sequence is 14 residues long. CDR3 nucleotides: TGTGCCAGCCGTTTGACAGGGACATTTCGGGAGCAGTACTTC. The encoded protein is CASRLTGTFREQYF.

This chain connects TRBV12-5 to TRBJ1-1; maybe TRBD1 (5 bases). CDR3 length: 13 amino acids. Trimming stripped 7 bases from V and 6 bases from J, with 15 bases between. The germline V gene has CDR1 LGHNT and CDR2 FRNRAP. The CDR3 loop is CASAHHTGPEAFF. The DNA of the CDR3 is TGTGCTAGTGCTCATCACACGGGGCCTGAAGCTTTCTTT. Variable domain in full (rest from reference TRBV12-5 and TRBJ1-1): DARVTQTPRHKVTEMGQEVTMRCQPILGHNTVFWYRQTMMQGLELLAYFRNRAPLDDSGMPKDRFSAEMPDATLATLKIQPSEPRDSAVYFCASAHHTGPEAFFGQGTRLTVV.

This chain connects TRBV11-3 to TRBJ2-1, with 16 bases identical to TRBD2. The CDR3 runs 20 residues. Trimming cost V 0 bases and J 6 bases; bases outside gene matches: 11. CDR1 and CDR2 from the germline V gene are SGHNT and YENEEA. CDR3 DNA: TGTGCCAGCAGCTTAGATTTGTCGGGGACTAGCGGGAGGGCCGCCAATGAGCAGTTCTTC. The encoded protein is CASSLDLSGTSGRAANEQFF.

The genes are TRBV20-1 and TRBJ2-1, with no clear D. CDR1 and CDR2 (germline): DFQATT, SNEGSKA (reference sequence). The CDR3 is 16 residues long. With 0 bases removed from V and 2 bases from J, the gap between germline ends came to 14 bases. This CDR3 reads CSARDRVGVTYNEQFF. CDR3 DNA sequence: TGCAGTGCTAGAGATCGGGTTGGCGTTACCTACAATGAGCAGTTCTTC.

This clonotype showed up just a few times. The V call is TRBV20-1, the J call TRBJ1-2; 7 nucleotides align to TRBD1. Germline CDR1 is DFQATT and CDR2 is SNEGSKA (reference sequence). The CDR3 covers 12 residues. The CDR3 DNA sequence: TGCAGGAGCCAAAGGGGGCTGAATGGCTACACCTTC. Amino acid sequence: CRSQRGLNGYTF.

This clonotype was counted many times. This chain uses TRBV3-1 with TRBJ2-5, with 7 nucleotides matching TRBD2. The CDR3 has 15 residues. Looked up from germline, CDR1 is LGHDT and CDR2 is YNNKEL (reference sequence). Unmatched junction bases numbered 7, after V lost 1 base and J lost 5 bases. The CDR3 nucleotides are TGTGCCAGCAGCCAAGTCGGGGGAGGGCACGAGACCCAGTACTTC. This gives the protein CASSQVGGGHETQYF.

V gene TRBV5-1 combines with J gene TRBJ2-1; 11 nucleotides line up with TRBD2. Germline V gives CDR1 SGHRS, CDR2 YFSETQ. The V and J ends lost 3 bases and 6 bases, in that order; junction bases with no gene match: 8. The CDR3 is made up of 16 amino acids. DNA of the CDR3: TGCGCCAGCAGCTCGCTTACTAGCGGGAGTTCCAATGAGCAGTTCTTC. Its translation: CASSSLTSGSSNEQFF.

This clonotype has a handful of counts. The rearrangement uses TRBV3-1 and TRBJ1-2; TRBD1 matches at 9 bases. The V and J ends lost 0 bases and 1 base, in that order; junction bases with no gene match: 9. The CDR3 length is 18 residues. From germline, CDR1 is LGHDT and CDR2 YNNKEL (reference sequence). The CDR3 sequence is CASSQDGDRVGDNYGYTF. In nucleotides, the CDR3 is TGTGCCAGCAGCCAAGATGGGGACAGGGTTGGTGATAACTATGGCTACACCTTC.

V is TRBV7-6 and J is TRBJ2-2, with a weak D call TRBD2 (5 bases). Germline V CDR1 and CDR2: SGHVS, FNYEAQ. This CDR3 region has 13 residues. V was shortened by 5 bases and J by 6 bases, with 10 bases between the two germline ends. The CDR3, as DNA: TGTGCCAGCAGCCGGACCGGGGCCGGGGAGCTGTTTTTT. As protein: CASSRTGAGELFF.

Only a few counts were recorded for this clonotype. The chain uses TRBV27 and TRBJ1-6; D remains unclear. V was shortened by 4 bases and J by 0 bases, with 10 bases between the two germline ends. Germline CDR1 reads MNHEY; CDR2 reads SMNVEV (reference sequence). The CDR3 has 16 residues. The CDR3 DNA reads as TGTGCCAGCAGTTCGAGGGATAGCTCCTATAATTCACCCCTCCACTTT. Protein product: CASSSRDSSYNSPLHF.

The chain has TRBV4-2 and TRBJ2-1, with 13 bases aligning to TRBD2. The CDR3 covers 18 residues. The junction had 6 bases not matched to a gene; V was cut back by 4 bases and J by 0 bases. Per germline, CDR1 LGHNA and CDR2 YNFKEQ. CDR3 amino acids: CASSPGTSGTPSYNEQFF. CDR3 bases: TGTGCCAGCAGCCCCGGGACTAGCGGGACCCCCTCCTACAATGAGCAGTTCTTC.

Only a few counts were recorded for this clonotype. This rearrangement joins TRBV7-9 to TRBJ1-3; no firm D call. The CDR3 has 16 amino acids. Trimming removed 5 bases at V and 0 bases at J, with 14 bases between. The germline V gene has CDR1 SEHNR and CDR2 FQNEAQ (reference sequence). CDR3 sequence (DNA): TGTGCCAGCAGCCCGAAGGACTACTCCTCTGGAAACACCATATATTTT. Its protein is CASSPKDYSSGNTIYF.